Shown below are 26 T cell receptor beta chains from a single sample sequenced in a study of neurological immune-mediated disorders. TCRdb passed the 5' RACE reads through MiXCR, listing each CDR3 protein once. The sample has tens of thousands of distinct CDR3 sequences, approximately 11% seen once; the top ten hold about 1.3%. The sequenced sample was PBMCs. The receptor source for this set is a female donor in good health.

DNA of the CDR3: TGCGCCAGCAGCTCAGGTAGACCGGGACAGGGGAGAGGCGGCTACACCTTC. Translated, it gives CASSSGRPGQGRGGYTF. The J gene is TRBJ1-2, the V gene TRBV5-1; 10 bases fit TRBD1. The CDR3 length is 17 residues. Germline V lookup: CDR1 SGHRS, CDR2 YFSETQ. V trimming: 3 bases; J trimming: 8 bases; junction bases outside the gene matches: 16.

This clonotype showed up many times. The genes are TRBV20-1 and TRBJ1-5; D unclear. Trimming took off 5 bases at V and 5 bases at J, with 16 bases between the two ends. The CDR3 sequence is 14 residues long. Per germline, CDR1 DFQATT and CDR2 SNEGSKA (reference sequence). The CDR3 nucleotides are TGCAGTGCTGGAGCTCGTGCCAGTTATCAGCCCCAGCATTTT. This translates into CSAGARASYQPQHF.

The chain joins TRBV20-1 to TRBJ2-7; D tentatively reads TRBD1 or TRBD2 (6 bases each). This CDR3 spans 11 amino acids. The V end lost 4 bases, the J end lost 7 bases, and 11 bases lay between the germline ends. CDR1 and CDR2 (germline): DFQATT, SNEGSKA (reference sequence). The CDR3 sequence is CSATKGGEQYF. DNA for the CDR3: TGCAGTGCTACGAAGGGGGGTGAGCAGTACTTC.

This clonotype was recorded at least ten times. The chain combines TRBV2 with TRBJ2-7; D gene ambiguous. The V gene lost 0 bases and the J gene lost 7 bases, with 13 bases spanning the gap. The CDR3 has 14 amino acids. The germline V gene encodes CDR1 SNHLY and CDR2 FYNNEI. The CDR3 coding sequence is TGTGCCAGCAGTGAAGCTCTAGGGTGGAGTGAGCAGTACTTC. This codes for CASSEALGWSEQYF.

The V gene is TRBV5-1, the J gene TRBJ1-2; possible D gene TRBD1, 6 bases. V was pared by 3 bases and J by 4 bases, with 13 bases between. The CDR3 is 14 residues long. Germline V gene lookup returns CDR1 SGHRS and CDR2 YFSETQ. The CDR3 nucleotides are TGCGCCAGCAGCTCGACAGGTCAGGGCTATGGCTACACCTTC. Residues: CASSSTGQGYGYTF.

This clonotype came up many times. The V and J genes are TRBV5-5 and TRBJ2-3, with 8 bases lining up with TRBD2. The V and J ends lost 4 bases and 9 bases, in that order; junction bases with no gene match: 16. The CDR3 sequence is 16 residues long. Germline CDR1 SGHKS, CDR2 YYEKEE (reference sequence). The CDR3 DNA is TGTGCCAGCAGCCCGGGACTAGGAGGTCGGTCTTCGACGCAGTATTTT. Translating it yields CASSPGLGGRSSTQYF. Based on the CDR3 plus reference TRBV5-5 and TRBJ2-3, the full variable domain is DAGVTQSPTHLIKTRGQQVTLRCSPISGHKSVSWYQQVLGQGPQFIFQYYEKEERGRGNFPDRFSARQFPNYSSELNVNALLLGDSALYLCASSPGLGGRSSTQYFGPGTRLTVL.

Ten or more counts support this clonotype. The genes are TRBV20-1 and TRBJ2-7, with D perhaps matching TRBD1 (5 bases). V lost 5 bases and J lost 0, with 17 bases in between. This CDR3 comprises 15 residues. The germline CDR1 and CDR2 sequences are DFQATT and SNEGSKA (reference sequence). CDR3 protein: CSAQDSRRPSYEQYF. CDR3 sequence (DNA): TGCAGTGCTCAAGACAGCCGGCGGCCCTCCTACGAGCAGTACTTC.

In this sample, this clonotype turned up many times. The chain couples TRBV6-1 to TRBJ1-1; D gene uncertain. Trimming removed 8 bases at V and 8 bases at J, with 18 bases between. Germline V gene sequence: CDR1 MNHNS, CDR2 SASEGT. This CDR3 is built from 13 residues. The CDR3, as DNA: TGTGCCAGCGGGGAAGTGTCTAACAGCGAAGCTTTCTTT. This sequence encodes CASGEVSNSEAFF.

The J gene is TRBJ2-1, the V gene TRBV6-5, with TRBD1 matching 8 bases. Germline V CDR1 and CDR2: MNHEY, SVGAGI. The CDR3 extends over 13 amino acids. J lost 9 bases, V lost 3 bases, and 4 bases had no gene match. CDR3 bases: TGTGCCAGCAGTTATACAGGGGGGCGTGAGCAGTTCTTC. Amino acid sequence: CASSYTGGREQFF.

With regard to this clonotype: At one boundary the junction diverges from the germline segment, which might be a read error. The V call is TRBV7-8, the J call TRBJ2-5; TRBD2 matches at 9 bases. The CDR3 contains 16 residues. Germline V gene lookup returns CDR1 SGHVS and CDR2 FQNEAQ. The CDR3, as DNA: TGTGCCATCAGCTTAAACCTCCTAGCGGGGCAAGAGACCCAGTACTTC. Residues: CAISLNLLAGQETQYF.

This clonotype was seen a few times. The gene calls are TRBV7-8 and TRBJ2-1; D remains unclear. This CDR3 contains 16 residues. Trimming removed 4 bases from V and 8 bases from J, with 21 bases in between. Germline V gene sequence: CDR1 SGHVS, CDR2 FQNEAQ. The CDR3 bases are TGTGCCAGCAGCTCCCCGGGTGACCCAGCCCTCCATGAGCAGTTCTTC. It yields the protein CASSSPGDPALHEQFF.

Many counts were recorded for this clonotype. The genes are TRBV20-1 and TRBJ1-2, with a tentative D call TRBD1 (6 bases). Trimming took 2 bases from V and 8 from J, leaving 21 bases between them. CDR1 is DFQATT and CDR2 is SNEGSKA in the germline V gene (reference sequence). The CDR3 totals 15 residues. The DNA of the CDR3 is TGCAGTGCTAGACAGACAGGCCAACCTCTGGGAGGCTACACCTTC. It yields the protein CSARQTGQPLGGYTF.

This clonotype was detected ten times or more. The chain is built from TRBV5-1 and TRBJ2-3; D ambiguous. V was clipped by 4 bases and J by 2 bases, with 8 bases between them. Germline lookup yields CDR1 SGHRS and CDR2 YFSETQ. The CDR3 consists of 13 residues. DNA for the CDR3: TGCGCCAGCAGCCTCCTTCTCACAGATACGCAGTATTTT. Amino acids: CASSLLLTDTQYF.

This clonotype was seen ten or more times. The chain employs TRBV20-1 and TRBJ2-5, with 11 positions matching TRBD2. The CDR3 runs 15 residues. Per germline, CDR1 DFQATT and CDR2 SNEGSKA (reference sequence). Germline trimming cut 2 bases from V and 8 bases from J; bases unmatched to any gene: 10. CDR3 bases: TGCAGTGCTAGACTAAGACTAGCGGGGTATAATACCCAGTACTTC. This codes for CSARLRLAGYNTQYF.

This clonotype was found many times. V usage is TRBV5-1 and J usage is TRBJ1-4; TRBD1 is a possible D gene (5 bases). Germline CDR1 and CDR2: SGHRS and YFSETQ. CDR3 length: 15 amino acids. V was pared by 0 bases and J by 5 bases, with 11 bases between. In DNA form, the CDR3 reads TGCGCCAGCAGCTTGGCGGGACGCGGGAATGAAAAACTGTTTTTT. Encoded protein: CASSLAGRGNEKLFF.

This clonotype was recorded at least ten times. V usage is TRBV5-1 and J usage is TRBJ2-2; 9 bases agree with TRBD2. The CDR3 runs to 18 residues. Germline V gives CDR1 SGHRS, CDR2 YFSETQ. V dropped 4 bases and J dropped 0; count of bases not matched to a gene: 10. The CDR3 nucleotides are TGCGCCAGCAGCGGAACCTTTAGCGGGGGACCGAACACCGGGGAGCTGTTTTTT. Its translation: CASSGTFSGGPNTGELFF.

The rearrangement uses TRBV7-9 and TRBJ2-5; D is ambiguous. CDR3 length: 12 residues. Per germline, CDR1 SEHNR and CDR2 FQNEAQ (reference sequence). Trimming stripped 5 bases from V and 5 bases from J, with 9 bases between. The CDR3 spells CASSPGMETQYF. The CDR3 DNA reads TGTGCCAGCAGCCCCGGTATGGAGACCCAGTACTTC.

As concerns this clonotype: A single base separates this from a much larger clone, so it may be a read error. The V and J genes are TRBV5-6 and TRBJ2-1, with D perhaps matching TRBD2 (6 bases). CDR1 SGHDT and CDR2 YYEEEE come from the germline V gene. Trimming left V 6 bases short and J 0 bases short, with 16 bases between. This CDR3 has 16 amino acids. CDR3 region: CASTKSGQSSYNEQFF. Written as DNA, the CDR3 is TGTGCCAGCACCAAGAGCGGGCAAAGCTCCTACAATGAGCAGTTCTTC.

The sample holds many counts of this clonotype. This chain links TRBV29-1 with TRBJ2-1; 8 nucleotides match TRBD2. The CDR3 has 13 amino acids. Germline-derived CDR1 and CDR2 are SQVTM and ANQGSEA. After removal of 6 bases from V and 3 bases from J, the junction contained 4 bases not matched to a gene. The CDR3 reads CSVGLADYNEQFF. DNA of the CDR3: TGCAGCGTCGGACTAGCAGACTACAATGAGCAGTTCTTC.

The CDR3 coding sequence is TGTGCCATCAGTGAGGCCAAGCCAGCTTTCGAGCAGTTCTTC. Translation: CAISEAKPAFEQFF. This chain uses TRBV10-3 with TRBJ2-1; D gene unclear. The V and J ends lost 2 bases and 10 bases respectively, with 15 bases between them. Germline CDR1 reads ENHRY; CDR2 reads SYGVKD. CDR3 length: 14 amino acids.

This clonotype was found many times. The rearrangement uses TRBV4-1 and TRBJ2-5; 7 positions agree with TRBD1. The CDR3 extends over 12 amino acids. Trimming removed 6 bases from V and 4 bases from J; junction bases left unmatched: 2. Germline V gene lookup returns CDR1 MGHRA and CDR2 YSYEKL. As DNA, the CDR3 is TGCGCCAGCAGAGGGGACAGAGAGACCCAGTACTTC. Translating gives CASRGDRETQYF.

The sample holds a few counts of this clonotype. This sequence joins TRBV15 and TRBJ2-7; the D is unclear. CDR1 and CDR2 (germline): LNHNV, YYDKDF (reference sequence). The CDR3 consists of 12 residues. V was pared by 0 bases and J by 5 bases, with 5 bases between. In DNA, the CDR3 is TGTGCCACCAGCAGAGAAGACCACGAGCAGTACTTC. Protein sequence: CATSREDHEQYF.

As regards this clonotype: Just one base apart from a much larger clone, this may be a read error. V gene TRBV29-1 combines with J gene TRBJ1-2; possible D gene TRBD1, 5 bases. This CDR3 contains 13 residues. Looked up from germline, CDR1 is SQVTM and CDR2 is ANQGSEA. Trimming shortened V by 6 bases and J by 4 bases, and 15 bases separated the two germline ends. The DNA for the CDR3 is TGCAGCGTCGTGGTCGGGGGTCTCTATGGCTACACCTTC. Translation: CSVVVGGLYGYTF.

This clonotype was counted a few times. The chain has TRBV7-8 and TRBJ1-1, with D perhaps matching TRBD1 (5 bases). CDR1 and CDR2 (germline): SGHVS, FQNEAQ. Deletions cut 1 base from V and 1 base from J, with 7 bases between. The CDR3 extends over 14 amino acids. CDR3 DNA sequence: TGTGCCAGCAGCTTAGACAGGCCGAACACTGAAGCTTTCTTT. It codes for CASSLDRPNTEAFF.

As to this clonotype: A much bigger clone sits one base away, suggesting this may be a read error. The chain couples TRBV12-3 or TRBV12-4 to TRBJ1-2; 10 nucleotides align to TRBD1. V gave up 6 bases and J gave up 8 bases; unmatched junction bases: 6. The CDR3 is 13 residues long. CDR3 sequence reads: CASSQTGGRGYTF. The DNA for the CDR3 is TGTGCCAGCAGCCAGACAGGGGGCAGGGGCTACACCTTC.

This clonotype was counted ten times or more. The chain uses TRBV19 and TRBJ1-1, with D hard to call. Germline CDR1 reads LNHDA; CDR2 reads SQIVND (reference sequence). V was clipped by 9 bases and J by 0 bases, with 14 bases between them. The CDR3 is made up of 14 amino acids. CDR3 in amino acids: CASETGRMNTEAFF. The CDR3 DNA sequence: TGTGCCAGCGAAACCGGACGGATGAACACTGAAGCTTTCTTT.